A selection of T cell receptor beta chains follows, all from one sample in a study of molecular identifiers for immune sequencing clone quantification. TCRdb re-analysed the PCR reads in MiXCR, keeping a single row per CDR3 protein. This sample yields about 640,000 distinct CDR3 sequences, of which about 20% are seen a single time; under 0.95% belongs to the top ten. Sequencing was carried out using naive CD8+ T cells from blood, with Jurkat cell RNA spiked in. The source is a human donor in good health. Some libraries in this study had Jurkat cell RNA spiked in. CDR3s include the opening cysteine and the closing phenylalanine or tryptophan. Fields, in order: D gene, V gene, CDR3 protein. A D gene is named only where the DNA matches it firmly.

. | TRBV13 | CASSLGGVGNQPQHF
. | TRBV5-6 | CASSLRSAGLWAGELFF
. | TRBV19 | CASSIGSADLLSYEQYF
. | TRBV4-3 | CASSQDIEEQYF
. | TRBV4-1 | CASSQRSSYNEQFF
. | TRBV2 | CASSGSIAYGQCF
TRBD2 | TRBV7-2 | CASSSLAGGGTGELFF
. | TRBV11-2 | CASSLAGPGNTIYF
. | TRBV6-5 | CASWNGVNTEAFF
. | TRBV30 | CAWSVLALYGYTF
TRBD2 | TRBV4-1 | CASSPGPGLAEYQETQYF
TRBD2 | TRBV7-3 | CASSSGLAEKHEQFF
TRBD1 | TRBV11-2 | CASRGQGTGELFF
. | TRBV20-1 | CSARDYSKGRADGYTF
. | TRBV30 | CAWSGGGRSNTEAFF
. | TRBV5-8 | CASSPGQIVYLDLDTQYF
. | TRBV20-1 | CSARSHDSYEQYF
TRBD2 | TRBV13 | CASSSISGGPYEQYF
TRBD2 | TRBV5-6 | CASSFLAGGSDTQYF
. | TRBV2 | CASSDTGEVNQPQHF
TRBD1 | TRBV12-3/TRBV12-4 | CASSSRGTGGGEAYEQYF
. | TRBV4-1 | CASSPGGAYNEQFF
. | TRBV12-3/TRBV12-4 | CASSWTAGAVPGSEAFF
. | TRBV27 | CASGRLPGSYEQYF
. | TRBV20-1 | CSARESFSVSTGELFF
TRBD2 | TRBV27 | CASSLSASGGYEQYF
TRBD2 | TRBV28 | CASSAQGLAGGPNEQFF
TRBD2 | TRBV29-1 | CSVGLAGEGYEQYF
. | TRBV5-8 | CASSLDGGGGLKTEAFF
TRBD2 | TRBV6-5 | CASSYRLAGNTGELFF
. | TRBV19 | CASSFTSPYSDTQYF